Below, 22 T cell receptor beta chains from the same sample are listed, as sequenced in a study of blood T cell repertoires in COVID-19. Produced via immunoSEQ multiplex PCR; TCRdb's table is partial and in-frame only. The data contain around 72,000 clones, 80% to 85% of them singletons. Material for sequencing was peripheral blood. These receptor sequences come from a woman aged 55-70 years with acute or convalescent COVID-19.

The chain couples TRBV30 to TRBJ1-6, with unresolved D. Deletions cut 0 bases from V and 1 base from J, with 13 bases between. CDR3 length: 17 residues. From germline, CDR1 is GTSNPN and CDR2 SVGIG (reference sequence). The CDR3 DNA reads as TGTGCCTGGAGTGTATTCCCGCGGGGTTCCTATAATTCACCCCTCCACTTT. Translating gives CAWSVFPRGSYNSPLHF.

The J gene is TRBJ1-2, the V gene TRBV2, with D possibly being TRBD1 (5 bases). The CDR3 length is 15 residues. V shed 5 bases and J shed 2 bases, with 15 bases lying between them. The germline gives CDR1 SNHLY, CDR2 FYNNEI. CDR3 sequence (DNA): TGTGCCAGCAGTTATCGACAGAGTACCAACTATGGCTACACCTTC. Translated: CASSYRQSTNYGYTF.

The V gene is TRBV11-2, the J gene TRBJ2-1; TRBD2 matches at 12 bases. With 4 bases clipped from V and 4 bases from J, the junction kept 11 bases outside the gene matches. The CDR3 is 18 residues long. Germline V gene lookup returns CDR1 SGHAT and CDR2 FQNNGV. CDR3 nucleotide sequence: TGTGCCAGCAGCTCCACAAGTCTAGCGGGGGGGCGATACAATGAGCAGTTCTTC. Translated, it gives CASSSTSLAGGRYNEQFF.

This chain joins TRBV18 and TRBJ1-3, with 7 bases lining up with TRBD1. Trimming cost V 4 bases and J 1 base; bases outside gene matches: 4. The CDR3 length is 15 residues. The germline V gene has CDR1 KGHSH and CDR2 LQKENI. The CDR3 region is CASSQSTGSGNTIYF. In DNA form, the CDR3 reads TGTGCCAGCTCACAATCGACAGGGTCTGGAAACACCATATATTTT. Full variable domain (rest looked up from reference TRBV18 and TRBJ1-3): NAGVMQNPRHLVRRRGQEARLRCSPMKGHSHVYWYRQLPEEGLKFMVYLQKENIIDESGMPKERFSAEFPKEGPSILRIQQVVRGDSAAYFCASSQSTGSGNTIYFGEGSWLTVV.

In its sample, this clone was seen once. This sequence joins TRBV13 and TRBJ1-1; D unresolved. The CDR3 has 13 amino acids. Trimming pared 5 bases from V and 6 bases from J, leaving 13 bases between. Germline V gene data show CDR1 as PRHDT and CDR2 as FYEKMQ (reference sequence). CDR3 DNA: TGTGCCAGCAGCCTCCGCCCCGCGTCTGAAGCTTTCTTT. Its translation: CASSLRPASEAFF. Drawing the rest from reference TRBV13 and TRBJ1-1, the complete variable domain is AAGVIQSPRHLIKEKRETATLKCYPIPRHDTVYWYQQGPGQDPQFLISFYEKMQSDKGSIPDRFSAQQFSDYHSELNMSSLELGDSALYFCASSLRPASEAFFGQGTRLTVV.

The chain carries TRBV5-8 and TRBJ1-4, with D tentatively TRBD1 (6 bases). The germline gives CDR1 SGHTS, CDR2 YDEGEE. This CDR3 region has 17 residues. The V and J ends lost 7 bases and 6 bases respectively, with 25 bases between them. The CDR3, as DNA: TGTGCCAGCCGAGGGGGAGGGGCCATCCGGACATATGAAAAACTGTTTTTT. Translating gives CASRGGGAIRTYEKLFF.

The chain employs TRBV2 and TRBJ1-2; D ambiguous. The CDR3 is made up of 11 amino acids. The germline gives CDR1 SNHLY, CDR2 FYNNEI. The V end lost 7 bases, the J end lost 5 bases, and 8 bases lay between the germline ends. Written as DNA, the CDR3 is TGTGCCAGCAAGAGGGAGTATGGCTACACCTTC. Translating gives CASKREYGYTF.

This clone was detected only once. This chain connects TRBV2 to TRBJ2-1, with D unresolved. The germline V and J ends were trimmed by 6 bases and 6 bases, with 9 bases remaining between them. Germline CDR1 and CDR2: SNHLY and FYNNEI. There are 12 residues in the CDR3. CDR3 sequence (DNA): TGTGCCAGCAGCGGCGACACCAATGAGCAGTTCTTC. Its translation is CASSGDTNEQFF.

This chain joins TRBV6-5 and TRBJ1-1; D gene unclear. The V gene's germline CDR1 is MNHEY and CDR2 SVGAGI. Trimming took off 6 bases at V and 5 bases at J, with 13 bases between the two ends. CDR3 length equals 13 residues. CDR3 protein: CASRRPSGTEAFF. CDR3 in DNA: TGTGCCAGCAGACGTCCGTCGGGGACTGAAGCTTTCTTT.

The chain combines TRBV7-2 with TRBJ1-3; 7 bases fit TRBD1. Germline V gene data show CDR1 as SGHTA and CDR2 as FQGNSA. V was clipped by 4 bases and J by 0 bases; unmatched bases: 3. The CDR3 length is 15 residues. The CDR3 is CASSSTGASGNTIYF. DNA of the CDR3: TGTGCCAGCAGCTCCACAGGGGCCTCTGGAAACACCATATATTTT. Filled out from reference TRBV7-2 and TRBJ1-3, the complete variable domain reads GAGVSQSPSNKVTEKGKDVELRCDPISGHTALYWYRQSLGQGLEFLIYFQGNSAPDKSGLPSDRFSAERTGGSVSTLTIQRTQQEDSAVYLCASSSTGASGNTIYFGEGSWLTVV.

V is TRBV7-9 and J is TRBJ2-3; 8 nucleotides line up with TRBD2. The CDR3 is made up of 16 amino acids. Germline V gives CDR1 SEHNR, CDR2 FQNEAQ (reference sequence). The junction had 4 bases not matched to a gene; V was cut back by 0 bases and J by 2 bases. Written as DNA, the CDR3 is TGTGCCAGCAGCTTAGCGGCGGGAGGCTCCACAGATACGCAGTATTTT. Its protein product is CASSLAAGGSTDTQYF.

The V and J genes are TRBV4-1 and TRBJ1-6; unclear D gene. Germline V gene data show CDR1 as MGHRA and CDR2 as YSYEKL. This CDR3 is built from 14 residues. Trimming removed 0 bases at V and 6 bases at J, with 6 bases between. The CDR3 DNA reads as TGCGCCAGCAGCCAAGAATACGGTAATTCACCCCTCCACTTT. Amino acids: CASSQEYGNSPLHF.

CDR3: CASSSQLAGGPGTNEQFF. The CDR3 coding sequence is TGTGCCAGCAGTTCGCAACTAGCGGGGGGGCCAGGGACAAATGAGCAGTTCTTC. The rearrangement links TRBV27 to TRBJ2-1, with 13 nucleotides matching TRBD2. After removal of 4 bases from V and 7 bases from J, the junction contained 13 bases not matched to a gene. This CDR3 has 18 residues. From germline, CDR1 is MNHEY and CDR2 SMNVEV (reference sequence).

This CDR3 is CASSLGEGRDTEAFF. CDR3 nucleotides: TGCGCCAGCAGCTTGGGTGAGGGTCGGGACACTGAAGCTTTCTTT. J is TRBJ1-1 and V is TRBV5-1; no clear D. Trimming removed 0 bases at V and 3 bases at J, with 12 bases between. Germline V gene data show CDR1 as SGHRS and CDR2 as YFSETQ. The CDR3 contains 15 residues.

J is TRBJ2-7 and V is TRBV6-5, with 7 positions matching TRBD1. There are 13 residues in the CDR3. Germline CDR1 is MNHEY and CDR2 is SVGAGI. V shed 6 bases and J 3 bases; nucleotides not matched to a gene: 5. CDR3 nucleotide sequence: TGTGCCAGCAGACTCCGGGACAGCTACGAGCAGTACTTC. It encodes CASRLRDSYEQYF.

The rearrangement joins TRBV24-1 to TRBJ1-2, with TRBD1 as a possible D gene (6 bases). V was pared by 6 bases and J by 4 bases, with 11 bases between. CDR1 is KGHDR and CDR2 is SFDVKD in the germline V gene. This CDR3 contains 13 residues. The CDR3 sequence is CATSLGHTYGYTF. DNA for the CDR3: TGTGCCACCAGTTTGGGACACACCTATGGCTACACCTTC.

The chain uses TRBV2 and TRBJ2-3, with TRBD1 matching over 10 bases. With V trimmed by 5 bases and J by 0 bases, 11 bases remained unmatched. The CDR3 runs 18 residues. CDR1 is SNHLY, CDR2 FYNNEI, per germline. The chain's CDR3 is CASSPGPGQGISTDTQYF. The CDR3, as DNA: TGTGCCAGCAGTCCCGGGCCGGGACAGGGGATAAGCACAGATACGCAGTATTTT. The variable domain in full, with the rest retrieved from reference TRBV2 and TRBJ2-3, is EPEVTQTPSHQVTQMGQEVILRCVPISNHLYFYWYRQILGQKVEFLVSFYNNEISEKSEIFDDQFSVERPDGSNFTLKIRSTKLEDSAMYFCASSPGPGQGISTDTQYFGPGTRLTVL.

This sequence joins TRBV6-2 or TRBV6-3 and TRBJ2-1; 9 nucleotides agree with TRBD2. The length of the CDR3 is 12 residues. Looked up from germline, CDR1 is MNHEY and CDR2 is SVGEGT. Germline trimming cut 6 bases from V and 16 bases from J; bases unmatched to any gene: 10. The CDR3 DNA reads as TGTGCCAGCAGCCGCACCGGGACTAGCTTCTTCTTC. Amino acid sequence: CASSRTGTSFFF.

The CDR3 region is CASSPDRGFFEQYF. In nucleotides, the CDR3 is TGTGCCAGCAGTCCGGACAGGGGGTTTTTCGAGCAGTACTTC. The J gene is TRBJ2-7, the V gene TRBV28, with 10 bases lining up with TRBD1. The germline gives CDR1 MDHEN, CDR2 SYDVKM. V shed 5 bases and J 6 bases; nucleotides not matched to a gene: 7. The CDR3 contains 14 residues.

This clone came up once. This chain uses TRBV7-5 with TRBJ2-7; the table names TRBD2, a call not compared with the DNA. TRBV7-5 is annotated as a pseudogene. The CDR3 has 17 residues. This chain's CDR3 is CARSLPLGGPITYEQYF. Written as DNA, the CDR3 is TGTGCCAGAAGCTTACCGCTTGGCGGGCCCATTACCTACGAGCAGTACTTC.

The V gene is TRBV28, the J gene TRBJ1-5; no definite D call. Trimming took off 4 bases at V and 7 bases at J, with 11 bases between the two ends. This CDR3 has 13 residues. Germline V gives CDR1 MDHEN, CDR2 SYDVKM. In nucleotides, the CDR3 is TGTGCCAGCAGTTCATCGATGGGCCAGCCCCAGCATTTT. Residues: CASSSSMGQPQHF.

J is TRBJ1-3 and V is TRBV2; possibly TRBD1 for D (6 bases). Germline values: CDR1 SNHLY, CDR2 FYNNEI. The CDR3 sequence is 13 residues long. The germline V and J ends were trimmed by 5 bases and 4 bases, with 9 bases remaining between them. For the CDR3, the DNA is TGTGCCAGCAGTACAGGGCAAGGAAACACCATATATTTT. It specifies CASSTGQGNTIYF.